This T cell receptor (beta chain) was sequenced during a study of T cell repertoires in cytomegalovirus infection. Looking at the study overall: Indications of both CMV infection and matching HLA type were provided by public TCR beta signatures. Study observations and caveats: Ex vivo responses were dominated by HLA-C-restricted CMV-specific TCR beta clonotypes.

Using its own MiXCR run on the reads, TCRdb lists one record per CDR3 protein. The repertoire holds some 560,000 distinct CDR3 sequences, with just under 40% as singletons. From germline, CDR1 is WSHSY and CDR2 SAAADI. V lost 3 bases and J 1 base, leaving 13 bases between the germline ends. This CDR3 is 15 amino acids long. This clonotype has just a few counts. Its antigen remains unidentified. Sequencing was performed on cultured PBMCs, taken from culture after CMV antigen stimulation. The rearrangement joins TRBV10-2 to TRBJ2-7, with D possibly matching TRBD2 (6 bases). The TCR sequence derives from a human donor in good health (CMV status not recorded). Some clones in this sample may be carry-over from other donors' samples. CDR3 nucleotide sequence: TGCGCCAGCAGTGAACCACTAGCAAGGTCCTACGAGCAGTACTTC. Its translation is CASSEPLARSYEQYF.